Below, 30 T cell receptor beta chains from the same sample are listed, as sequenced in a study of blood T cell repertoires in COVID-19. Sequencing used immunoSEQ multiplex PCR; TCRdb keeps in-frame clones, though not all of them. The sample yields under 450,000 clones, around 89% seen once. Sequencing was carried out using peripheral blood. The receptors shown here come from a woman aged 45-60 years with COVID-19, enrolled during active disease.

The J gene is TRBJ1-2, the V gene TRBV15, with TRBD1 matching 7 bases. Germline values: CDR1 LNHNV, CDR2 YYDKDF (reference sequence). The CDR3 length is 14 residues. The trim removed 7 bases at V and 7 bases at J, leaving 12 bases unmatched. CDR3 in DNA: TGTGCCACCAACGAAGCCACAGGGGAGGCTGGCTACACCTTC. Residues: CATNEATGEAGYTF.

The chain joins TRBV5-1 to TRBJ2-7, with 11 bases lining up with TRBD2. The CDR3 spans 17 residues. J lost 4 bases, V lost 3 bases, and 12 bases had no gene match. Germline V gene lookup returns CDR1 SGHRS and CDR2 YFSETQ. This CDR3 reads CASSSGTSGAFLYEQYF. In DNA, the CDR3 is TGCGCCAGCAGCTCCGGGACTAGCGGTGCCTTTCTATACGAGCAGTACTTC.

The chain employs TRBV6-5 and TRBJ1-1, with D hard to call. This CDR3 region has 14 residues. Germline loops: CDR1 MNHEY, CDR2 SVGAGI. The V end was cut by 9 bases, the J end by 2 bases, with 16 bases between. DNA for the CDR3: TGTGCCAGTACCCCAACGGAGGGCAACACTGAAGCTTTCTTT. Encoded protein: CASTPTEGNTEAFF.

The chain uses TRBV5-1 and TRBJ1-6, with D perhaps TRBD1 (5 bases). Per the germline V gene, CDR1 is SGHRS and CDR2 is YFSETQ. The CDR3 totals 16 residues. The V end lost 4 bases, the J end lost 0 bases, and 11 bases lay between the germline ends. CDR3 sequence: CASSRTGSSYNSPLHF. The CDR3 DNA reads TGCGCCAGCAGCCGAACAGGTAGCTCCTATAATTCACCCCTCCACTTT.

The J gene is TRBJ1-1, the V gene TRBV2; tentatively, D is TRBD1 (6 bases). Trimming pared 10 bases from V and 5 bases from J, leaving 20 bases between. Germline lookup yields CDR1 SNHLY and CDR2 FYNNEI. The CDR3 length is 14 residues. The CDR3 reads CATAGGAVWTEAFF. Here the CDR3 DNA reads TGTGCCACGGCGGGGGGGGCAGTCTGGACTGAAGCTTTCTTT.

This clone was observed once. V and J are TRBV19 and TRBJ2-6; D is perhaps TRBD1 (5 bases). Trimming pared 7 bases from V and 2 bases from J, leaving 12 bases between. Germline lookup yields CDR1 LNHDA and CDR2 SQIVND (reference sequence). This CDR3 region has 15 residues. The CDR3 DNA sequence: TGTGCCAGTACCGAGGACATCCCTGGGGCCAACGTCCTGACTTTC. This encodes CASTEDIPGANVLTF.

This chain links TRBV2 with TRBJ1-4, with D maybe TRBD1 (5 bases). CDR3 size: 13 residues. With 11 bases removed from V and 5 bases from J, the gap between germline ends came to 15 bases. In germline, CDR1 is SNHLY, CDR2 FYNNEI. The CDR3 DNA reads TGTGCCGGTGGACGACAGCCAAATGAAAAACTGTTTTTT. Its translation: CAGGRQPNEKLFF.

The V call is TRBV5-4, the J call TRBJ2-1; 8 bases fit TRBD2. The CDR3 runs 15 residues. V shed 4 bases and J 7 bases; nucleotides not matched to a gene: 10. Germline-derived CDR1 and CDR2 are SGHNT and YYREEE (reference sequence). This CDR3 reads CASSPPRGGGNEQFF. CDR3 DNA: TGTGCCAGCAGCCCACCCCGTGGCGGGGGGAATGAGCAGTTCTTC.

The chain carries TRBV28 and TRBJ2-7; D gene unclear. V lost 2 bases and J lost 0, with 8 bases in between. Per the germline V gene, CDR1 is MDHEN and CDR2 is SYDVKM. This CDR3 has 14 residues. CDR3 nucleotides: TGTGCCAGCAGTTTACGTAGTGACTCCTACGAGCAGTACTTC. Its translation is CASSLRSDSYEQYF.

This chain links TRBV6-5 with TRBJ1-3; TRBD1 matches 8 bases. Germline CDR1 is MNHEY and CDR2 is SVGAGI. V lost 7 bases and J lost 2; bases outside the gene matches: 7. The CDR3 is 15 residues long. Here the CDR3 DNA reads TGTGCCAGCACCTCAGGCAGGGGGCCTGGAAACACCATATATTTT. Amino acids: CASTSGRGPGNTIYF.

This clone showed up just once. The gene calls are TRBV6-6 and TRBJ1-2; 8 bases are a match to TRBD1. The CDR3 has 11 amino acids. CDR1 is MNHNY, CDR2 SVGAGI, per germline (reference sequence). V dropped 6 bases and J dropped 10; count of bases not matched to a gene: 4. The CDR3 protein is CASRGQEDYTF. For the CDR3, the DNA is TGTGCCAGCAGGGGACAGGAAGACTACACCTTC.

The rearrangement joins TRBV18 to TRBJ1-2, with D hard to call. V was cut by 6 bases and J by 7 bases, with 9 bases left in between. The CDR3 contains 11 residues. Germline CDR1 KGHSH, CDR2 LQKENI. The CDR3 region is CASSLSSGYTF. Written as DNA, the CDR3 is TGTGCCAGCTCCCTCTCCTCTGGCTACACCTTC.

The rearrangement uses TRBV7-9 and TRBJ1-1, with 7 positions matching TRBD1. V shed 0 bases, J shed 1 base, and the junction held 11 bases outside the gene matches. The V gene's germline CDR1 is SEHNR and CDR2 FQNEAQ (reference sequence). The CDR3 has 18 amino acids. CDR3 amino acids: CASSLAVGGGRRNTEAFF. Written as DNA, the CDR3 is TGTGCCAGCAGCTTAGCTGTCGGAGGGGGCAGGAGGAACACTGAAGCTTTCTTT.

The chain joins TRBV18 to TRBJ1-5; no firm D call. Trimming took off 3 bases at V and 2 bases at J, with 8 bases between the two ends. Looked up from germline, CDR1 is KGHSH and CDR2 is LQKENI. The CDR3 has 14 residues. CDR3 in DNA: TGTGCCAGCTCACCCGACATGGGCAATCAGCCCCAGCATTTT. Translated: CASSPDMGNQPQHF.

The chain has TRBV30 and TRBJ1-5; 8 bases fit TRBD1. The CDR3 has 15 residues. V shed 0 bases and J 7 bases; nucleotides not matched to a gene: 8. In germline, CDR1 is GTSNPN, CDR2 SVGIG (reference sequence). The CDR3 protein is CAWSVPDRENQPQHF. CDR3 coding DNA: TGTGCCTGGAGTGTCCCGGACAGGGAGAACCAGCCCCAGCATTTT.

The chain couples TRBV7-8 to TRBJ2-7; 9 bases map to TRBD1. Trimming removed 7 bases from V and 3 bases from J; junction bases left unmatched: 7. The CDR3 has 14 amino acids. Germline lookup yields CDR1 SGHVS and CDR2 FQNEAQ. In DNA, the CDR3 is TGTGCCAGCACCAGCGGGACAGGGATCTACGAGCAGTACTTC. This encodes CASTSGTGIYEQYF.

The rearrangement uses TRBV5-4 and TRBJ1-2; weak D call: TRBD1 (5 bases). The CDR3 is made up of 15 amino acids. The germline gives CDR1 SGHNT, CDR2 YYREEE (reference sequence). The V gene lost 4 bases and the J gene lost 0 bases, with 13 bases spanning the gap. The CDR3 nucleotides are TGTGCCAGCAGCCCTTGGACACAAGCTAACTATGGCTACACCTTC. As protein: CASSPWTQANYGYTF.

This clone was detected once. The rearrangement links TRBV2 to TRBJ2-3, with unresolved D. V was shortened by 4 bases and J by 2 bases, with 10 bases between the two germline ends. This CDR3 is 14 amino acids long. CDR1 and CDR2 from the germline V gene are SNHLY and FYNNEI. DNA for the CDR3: TGTGCCAGCAGTGCTGAGGTTACCACAGATACGCAGTATTTT. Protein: CASSAEVTTDTQYF.

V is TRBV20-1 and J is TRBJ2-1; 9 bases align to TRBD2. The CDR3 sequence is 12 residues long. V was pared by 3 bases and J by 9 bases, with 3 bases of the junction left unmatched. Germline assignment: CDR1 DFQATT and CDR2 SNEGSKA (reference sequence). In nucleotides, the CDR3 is TGCAGTGCTAGTAAAGCGGGGGGTGAGCAGTTCTTC. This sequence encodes CSASKAGGEQFF.

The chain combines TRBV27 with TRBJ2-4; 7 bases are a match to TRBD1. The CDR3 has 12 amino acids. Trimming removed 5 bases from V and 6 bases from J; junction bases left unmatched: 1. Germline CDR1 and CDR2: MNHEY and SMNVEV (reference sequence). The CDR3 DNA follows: TGTGCCAGCAGTAACAGGGGAAACATTCAGTACTTC. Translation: CASSNRGNIQYF.

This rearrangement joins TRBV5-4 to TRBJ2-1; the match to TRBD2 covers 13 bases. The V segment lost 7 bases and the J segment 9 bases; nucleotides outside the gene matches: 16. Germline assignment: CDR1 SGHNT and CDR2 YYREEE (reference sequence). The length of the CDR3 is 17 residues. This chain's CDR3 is CASGNPPTSGGAGEQFF. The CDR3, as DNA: TGTGCCAGCGGGAACCCCCCTACTAGCGGGGGGGCAGGTGAGCAGTTCTTC. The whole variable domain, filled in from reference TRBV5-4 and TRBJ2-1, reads ETGVTQSPTHLIKTRGQQVTLRCSSQSGHNTVSWYQQALGQGPQFIFQYYREEENGRGNFPPRFSGLQFPNYSSELNVNALELDDSALYLCASGNPPTSGGAGEQFFGPGTRLTVL.

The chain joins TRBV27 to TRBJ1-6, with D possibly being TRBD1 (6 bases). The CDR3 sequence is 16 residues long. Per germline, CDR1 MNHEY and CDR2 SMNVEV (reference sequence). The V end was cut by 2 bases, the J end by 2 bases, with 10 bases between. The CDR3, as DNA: TGTGCCAGCAGTTTACCAGGGGCGACCTATAATTCACCCCTCCACTTT. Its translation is CASSLPGATYNSPLHF.

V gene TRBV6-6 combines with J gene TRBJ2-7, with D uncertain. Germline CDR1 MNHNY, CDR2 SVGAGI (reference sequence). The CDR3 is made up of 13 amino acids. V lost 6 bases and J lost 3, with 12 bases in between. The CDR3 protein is CASSPQELYEQYF. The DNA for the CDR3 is TGTGCCAGCAGCCCCCAAGAGCTCTACGAGCAGTACTTC.

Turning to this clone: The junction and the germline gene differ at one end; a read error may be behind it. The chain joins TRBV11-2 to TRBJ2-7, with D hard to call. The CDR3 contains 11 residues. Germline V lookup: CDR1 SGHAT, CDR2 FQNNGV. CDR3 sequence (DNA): TGTGCCAGCAGCTTAGGGTCGCGTACGAGCTTC. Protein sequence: CASSLGSRTSF.

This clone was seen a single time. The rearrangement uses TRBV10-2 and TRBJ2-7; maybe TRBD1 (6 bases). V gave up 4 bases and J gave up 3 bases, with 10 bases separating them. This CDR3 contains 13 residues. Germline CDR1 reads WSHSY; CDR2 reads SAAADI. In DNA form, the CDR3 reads TGCGCCAGCAGTGTACAGACAGGCTACGAGCAGTACTTC. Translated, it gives CASSVQTGYEQYF.

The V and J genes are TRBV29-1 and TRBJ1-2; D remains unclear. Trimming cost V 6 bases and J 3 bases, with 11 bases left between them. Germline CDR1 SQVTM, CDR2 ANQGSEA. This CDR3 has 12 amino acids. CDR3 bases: TGCAGCGTCCTAGGGAGTGACTATGGCTACACCTTC. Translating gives CSVLGSDYGYTF.

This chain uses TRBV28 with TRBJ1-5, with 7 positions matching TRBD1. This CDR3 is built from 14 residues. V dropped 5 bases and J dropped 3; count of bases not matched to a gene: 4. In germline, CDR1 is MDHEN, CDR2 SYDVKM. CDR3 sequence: CASSPDRSNQPQHF. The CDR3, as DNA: TGTGCCAGCAGTCCGGACAGGTCCAATCAGCCCCAGCATTTT.

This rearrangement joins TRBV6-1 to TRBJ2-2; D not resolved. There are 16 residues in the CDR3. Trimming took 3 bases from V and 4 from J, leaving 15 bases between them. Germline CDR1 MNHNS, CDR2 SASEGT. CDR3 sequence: CASSESKYVGTGELFF. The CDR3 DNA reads TGTGCCAGCAGTGAGTCAAAATACGTCGGCACCGGGGAGCTGTTTTTT.

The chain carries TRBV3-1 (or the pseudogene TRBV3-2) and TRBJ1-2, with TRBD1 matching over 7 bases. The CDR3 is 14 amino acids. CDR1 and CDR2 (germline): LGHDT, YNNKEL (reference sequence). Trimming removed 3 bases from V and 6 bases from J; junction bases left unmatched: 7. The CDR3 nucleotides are TGTGCCAGCAGCCAGGCCGACAGGGCGAATGGCTACACCTTC. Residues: CASSQADRANGYTF.

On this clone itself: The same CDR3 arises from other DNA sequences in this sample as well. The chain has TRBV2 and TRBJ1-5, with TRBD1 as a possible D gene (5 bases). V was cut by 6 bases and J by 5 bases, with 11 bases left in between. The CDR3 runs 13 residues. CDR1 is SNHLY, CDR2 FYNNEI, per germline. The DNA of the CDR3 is TGTGCCAGCAGCGTGACGGGGGATCAGCCCCAGCATTTT. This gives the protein CASSVTGDQPQHF. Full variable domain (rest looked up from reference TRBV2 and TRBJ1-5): EPEVTQTPSHQVTQMGQEVILRCVPISNHLYFYWYRQILGQKVEFLVSFYNNEISEKSEIFDDQFSVERPDGSNFTLKIRSTKLEDSAMYFCASSVTGDQPQHFGDGTRLSIL.